This passage covers 16 T cell receptor beta chains from one sample sequenced in a study of T cells after yellow fever vaccination. TCRdb analysed the 5' RACE reads with MiXCR anew, one entry per CDR3 protein. Among fewer than 350,000 distinct CDR3 sequences, 7.5% to 9% were seen once, and the ten largest hold under 20%. This material consisted of PBMCs, taken on the day of the first yellow fever vaccination. Receptors were obtained from a man between 18 and 29 years old who received the YFV17D yellow fever vaccine.

J is TRBJ2-3 and V is TRBV28, with TRBD1 matching 10 bases. Germline V CDR1 and CDR2: MDHEN, SYDVKM. With 8 bases clipped from V and 5 bases from J, the junction kept 13 bases outside the gene matches. This CDR3 comprises 16 residues. CDR3 sequence (DNA): TGTGCCAGCCGAAGTTGGGGGACAGGGGAGAGAGATACGCAGTATTTT. Protein sequence: CASRSWGTGERDTQYF.

The rearrangement joins TRBV18 to TRBJ2-7; D possibly corresponds to TRBD1 (6 bases). Germline CDR1 and CDR2: KGHSH and LQKENI. Trimming left V 3 bases short and J 0 bases short, with 15 bases between. The CDR3 loop spans 16 amino acids. The CDR3 loop reads CASSPQRQAYSYEQYF. The CDR3 bases are TGTGCCAGCTCACCGCAGAGACAGGCCTACTCCTACGAGCAGTACTTC. Supplemented by reference TRBV18 and TRBJ2-7, the full variable domain reads NAGVMQNPRHLVRRRGQEARLRCSPMKGHSHVYWYRQLPEEGLKFMVYLQKENIIDESGMPKERFSAEFPKEGPSILRIQQVVRGDSAAYFCASSPQRQAYSYEQYFGPGTRLTVT.

This clonotype was detected only a few times. The chain recombines TRBV14 with TRBJ2-1; the D gene is possibly TRBD2 (5 bases). The V end was cut by 0 bases, the J end by 9 bases, with 9 bases between. In germline, CDR1 is SGHDN, CDR2 FVKESK. The CDR3 consists of 13 residues. The CDR3, as DNA: TGTGCCAGCAGCCAAGAGAGGAGCGGTGAGCAGTTCTTC. Amino acid sequence: CASSQERSGEQFF.

The V call is TRBV6-5, the J call TRBJ1-1; a weak D match, TRBD1 (6 bases). Germline assignment: CDR1 MNHEY and CDR2 SVGAGI. The V end was cut by 7 bases, the J end by 5 bases, with 11 bases between. There are 12 residues in the CDR3. The CDR3 bases are TGTGCCAGCAAAAGGGGGGGGACTGAAGCTTTCTTT. Protein product: CASKRGGTEAFF.

The chain employs TRBV12-3 or TRBV12-4 and TRBJ2-3; D gene unclear. Trimming removed 3 bases at V and 8 bases at J, with 12 bases between. The CDR3 spans 13 residues. As DNA, the CDR3 is TGTGCCAGCAGTTTTCCCCGGCGATTTACGCAGTATTTT. This codes for CASSFPRRFTQYF.

This clonotype was found a few times. V is TRBV6-5 and J is TRBJ2-2; perhaps TRBD1 as D (6 bases). V shed 2 bases and J shed 4 bases, with 11 bases lying between them. This CDR3 region has 15 residues. Germline loops: CDR1 MNHEY, CDR2 SVGAGI. The CDR3 nucleotides read TGTGCCAGCAGTTACGATGGGGGCGGCACCGGGGAGCTGTTTTTT. This codes for CASSYDGGGTGELFF.

The sample holds a few counts of this clonotype. V and J are TRBV24-1 and TRBJ2-1, with 8 bases fitting TRBD1. The CDR3 totals 13 residues. With V trimmed by 5 bases and J by 4 bases, 0 bases remained unmatched. In germline, CDR1 is KGHDR, CDR2 SFDVKD. In nucleotides, the CDR3 is TGTGCCACCAGTGGGACAGGGTACAATGAGCAGTTCTTC. Its protein product is CATSGTGYNEQFF.

The table lists this clonotype with many counts. CDR3 residues: CASSYLGWGDTQYF. Here the CDR3 DNA reads TGTGCCAGCAGCTACTTGGGATGGGGAGATACGCAGTATTTT. The rearrangement joins TRBV7-3 to TRBJ2-3; D uncertain. V was trimmed by 4 bases and J by 5 bases, leaving 13 bases between them. Germline loops: CDR1 SGHTA, CDR2 FQGTGA. This CDR3 is 14 amino acids long. The variable domain in full, with the rest retrieved from reference TRBV7-3 and TRBJ2-3, is GAGVSQTPSNKVTEKGKYVELRCDPISGHTALYWYRQSLGQGPEFLIYFQGTGAADDSGLPNDRFFAVRPEGSVSTLKIQRTERGDSAVYLCASSYLGWGDTQYFGPGTRLTVL.

The V and J genes are TRBV5-1 and TRBJ2-2, with D unresolved. V lost 6 bases to trimming and J lost 0 bases, with 21 bases between them. The CDR3 spans 18 residues. The germline gives CDR1 SGHRS, CDR2 YFSETQ. The CDR3 bases are TGCGCCAGCAACTCCTACTTAGACGGGTACGCGAACACCGGGGAGCTGTTTTTT. This encodes CASNSYLDGYANTGELFF. The complete variable domain, with remaining parts taken from reference TRBV5-1 and TRBJ2-2, reads KAGVTQTPRYLIKTRGQQVTLSCSPISGHRSVSWYQQTPGQGLQFLFEYFSETQRNKGNFPGRFSGRQFSNSRSEMNVSTLELGDSALYLCASNSYLDGYANTGELFFGEGSRLTVL.

This chain links TRBV5-6 with TRBJ2-3; D is unresolved. Germline CDR1 and CDR2: SGHDT and YYEEEE. With 1 base removed from V and 8 bases from J, the gap between germline ends came to 17 bases. The CDR3 is 15 amino acids. CDR3 nucleotides: TGTGCCAGCAGCTTGCGAGTGTCGCCTGTGGCTACGCAGTATTTT. It is translated as CASSLRVSPVATQYF.

This clonotype was detected a few times. The chain recombines TRBV6-2 or TRBV6-3 with TRBJ2-7; 10 bases line up with TRBD2. The CDR3 extends over 17 amino acids. Germline CDR1 reads MNHEY; CDR2 reads SVGEGT. V lost 0 bases and J lost 4; bases outside the gene matches: 9. Written as DNA, the CDR3 is TGTGCCAGCAGTTACTCGGCGACTAGCGGGTCCCCTTACGAGCAGTACGTC. As protein: CASSYSATSGSPYEQYV.

This clonotype has only a few counts. The genes are TRBV12-3 or TRBV12-4 and TRBJ2-1; 10 nucleotides agree with TRBD1. There are 17 residues in the CDR3. J was trimmed by 4 bases and V by 1 base; bases with no gene match: 7. CDR3 DNA sequence: TGTGCCAGCAGTTTAGGTTGGGACAGGGGACCATACAATGAGCAGTTCTTC. It codes for CASSLGWDRGPYNEQFF.

This clonotype was picked up a small number of times. The chain carries TRBV7-3 and TRBJ1-1, with no clear D. The CDR3 totals 13 residues. The germline V and J ends were trimmed by 2 bases and 6 bases, with 10 bases remaining between them. CDR1 SGHTA and CDR2 FQGTGA come from the germline V gene. As DNA, the CDR3 is TGTGCCAGCAGCTTAGTCGTTGCAGCTGAAGCTTTCTTT. It translates to CASSLVVAAEAFF.

This clonotype was seen only a few times. The CDR3 DNA follows: TGCGCCAGCAGCCAAGAGGGGGCAGGGGTCCTGGCAAACACTGAAGCTTTCTTT. Encoded protein: CASSQEGAGVLANTEAFF. The rearrangement joins TRBV4-3 to TRBJ1-1; perhaps TRBD1 as D (6 bases). V lost 0 bases to trimming and J lost 2 bases, with 19 bases between them. The CDR3 contains 18 residues. CDR1 is LGHNA and CDR2 is YSLEER in the germline V gene.

This chain uses TRBV18 with TRBJ1-2; possible D gene TRBD1, 5 bases. Germline V gene sequence: CDR1 KGHSH, CDR2 LQKENI. Trimming removed 0 bases at V and 4 bases at J, with 6 bases between. This CDR3 spans 13 amino acids. CDR3 nucleotides: TGTGCCAGCTCACCACCCAGGGTCTATGGCTACACCTTC. Translating it yields CASSPPRVYGYTF.

This clonotype has a handful of counts. This chain connects TRBV5-1 to TRBJ2-7, with 9 bases aligning to TRBD2. Germline assignment: CDR1 SGHRS and CDR2 YFSETQ. This CDR3 spans 16 amino acids. V trimming: 0 bases; J trimming: 0 bases; junction bases outside the gene matches: 4. The CDR3 loop is CASSLAGRGGSYEQYF. DNA of the CDR3: TGCGCCAGCAGCTTGGCCGGGCGGGGGGGCTCCTACGAGCAGTACTTC.